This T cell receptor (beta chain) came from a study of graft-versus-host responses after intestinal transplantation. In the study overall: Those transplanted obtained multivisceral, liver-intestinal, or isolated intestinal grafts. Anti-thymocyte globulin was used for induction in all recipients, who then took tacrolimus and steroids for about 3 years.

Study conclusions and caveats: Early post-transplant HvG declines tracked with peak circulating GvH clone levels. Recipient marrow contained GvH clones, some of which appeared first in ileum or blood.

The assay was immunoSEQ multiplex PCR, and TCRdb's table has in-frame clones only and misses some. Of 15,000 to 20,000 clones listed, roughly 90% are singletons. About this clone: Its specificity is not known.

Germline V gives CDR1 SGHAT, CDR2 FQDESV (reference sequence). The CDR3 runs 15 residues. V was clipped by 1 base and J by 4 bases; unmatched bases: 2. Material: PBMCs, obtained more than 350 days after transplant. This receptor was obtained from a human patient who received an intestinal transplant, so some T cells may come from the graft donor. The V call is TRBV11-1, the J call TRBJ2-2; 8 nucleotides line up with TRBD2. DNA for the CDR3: TGTGCCAGCAGCTTAGACGGGGGGGCCACCGGGGAGCTGTTTTTT. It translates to CASSLDGGATGELFF.